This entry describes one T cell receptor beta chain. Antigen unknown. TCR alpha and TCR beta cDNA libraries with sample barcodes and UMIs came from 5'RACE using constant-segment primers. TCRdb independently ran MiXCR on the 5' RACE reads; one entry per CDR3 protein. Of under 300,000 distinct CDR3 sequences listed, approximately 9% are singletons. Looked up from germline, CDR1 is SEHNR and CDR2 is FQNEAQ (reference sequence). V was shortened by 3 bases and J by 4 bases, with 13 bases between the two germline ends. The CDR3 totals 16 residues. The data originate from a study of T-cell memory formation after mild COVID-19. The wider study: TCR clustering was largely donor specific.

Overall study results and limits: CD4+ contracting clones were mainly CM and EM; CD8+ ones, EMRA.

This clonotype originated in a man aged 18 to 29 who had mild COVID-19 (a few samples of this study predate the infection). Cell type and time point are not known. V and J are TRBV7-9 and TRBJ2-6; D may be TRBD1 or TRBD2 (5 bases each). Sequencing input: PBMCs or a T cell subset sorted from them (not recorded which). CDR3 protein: CASSFVPGQGANVLTF. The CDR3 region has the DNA TGTGCCAGCAGCTTCGTACCGGGGCAAGGGGCCAACGTCCTGACTTTC.